A single sample gave rise to the 5 T cell receptor beta chains below, sequenced in a study of identifying expanded T cells in peripheral blood. Sequenced by immunoSEQ multiplex PCR; TCRdb stores in-frame clones only, minus some. The sample holds about 78,000 clones; approximately 90% are singletons and the top ten take 15% to 20%. The sample taken for sequencing was blood. Every receptor here comes from a person aged 18-70 years in good health.

In regard to this clone: Different DNA sequences within this sample yield the same CDR3. This sequence joins TRBV9 and TRBJ2-2, with D hard to call. V was trimmed by 0 bases and J by 4 bases, leaving 4 bases between them. The CDR3 has 13 residues. Germline-derived CDR1 and CDR2 are SGDLS and YYNGEE. CDR3 sequence (DNA): TGTGCCAGCAGCGTAGGGGGCACCGGGGAGCTGTTTTTT. Its translation: CASSVGGTGELFF.

V and J are TRBV2 and TRBJ2-7; TRBD2 matches at 7 bases. The ends lost 6 bases at V and 4 bases at J; junction bases unmatched: 15. This CDR3 region has 16 residues. Germline V lookup: CDR1 SNHLY, CDR2 FYNNEI. For the CDR3, the DNA is TGTGCCAGCAGCCCCTTAAGGACGGGGGGAAGGTACGAGCAGTACTTC. Residues: CASSPLRTGGRYEQYF.

This chain joins TRBV27 and TRBJ2-7; tentative D call: TRBD2 (6 bases). Germline-derived CDR1 and CDR2 are MNHEY and SMNVEV (reference sequence). V was trimmed by 3 bases and J by 1 base, leaving 13 bases between them. The CDR3 has 15 residues. CDR3 protein: CASSFGGTESYEQYF. The CDR3 DNA reads TGTGCCAGCAGTTTTGGCGGGACCGAATCCTACGAGCAGTACTTC.

The rearrangement joins TRBV7-2 to TRBJ2-2; D is uncertain. Germline assignment: CDR1 SGHTA and CDR2 FQGNSA. The CDR3 covers 15 residues. Trimming stripped 1 base from V and 1 base from J, with 7 bases between. The CDR3 nucleotides read TGTGCCAGCAGCTTAGTGCCGGAGAACACCGGGGAGCTGTTTTTT. It yields the protein CASSLVPENTGELFF.

This clone was counted a single time. V is TRBV4-3 and J is TRBJ1-3; D gene ambiguous. V shed 0 bases and J shed 4 bases, with 7 bases lying between them. There are 14 residues in the CDR3. Germline V lookup: CDR1 LGHNA, CDR2 YSLEER. The CDR3 bases are TGCGCCAGCAGCCAAGATCTCACCGGAAACACCATATATTTT. Its translation: CASSQDLTGNTIYF.